A selection of T cell receptor beta chains follows, all from one sample in a study of T-cell memory formation after mild COVID-19. TCRdb re-called the 5' RACE reads with MiXCR, one entry per CDR3 protein. The sample consists of about 270,000 distinct CDR3 sequences, 15% to 20% of them appearing once. Specimen: PBMCs or a T cell subset sorted from them (not recorded which). The receptors were sampled from a young man who had mild COVID-19 (a few samples of this study predate the infection). Cell type and time point are not known. The conserved cysteine and the conserved F or W are not part of the CDR3 here. D genes are given only for firm matches.

CDR3 protein: ASSFATSGGPYEQY
J gene: TRBJ2-7
D gene: TRBD2
V gene: TRBV7-2

CDR3 protein: ASSFQGMGTDTQY
J gene: TRBJ2-3
D gene: .
V gene: TRBV5-6

CDR3 protein: ASSLDEGVSAF
J gene: TRBJ1-1
D gene: .
V gene: TRBV5-1

CDR3 protein: ASSLSYEQF
J gene: TRBJ2-1
D gene: .
V gene: TRBV5-6

CDR3 protein: ASRWGHGEAF
J gene: TRBJ1-1
D gene: .
V gene: TRBV3-1

CDR3 protein: ASSEGRWNTEAF
J gene: TRBJ1-1
D gene: .
V gene: TRBV12-3/TRBV12-4

CDR3 protein: ASGDPGQGWNEQF
J gene: TRBJ2-1
D gene: TRBD1
V gene: TRBV12-5

CDR3 protein: ASSPTGTPGYGYT
J gene: TRBJ1-2
D gene: .
V gene: TRBV5-1

CDR3 protein: AIKGRLEFTDTQY
J gene: TRBJ2-3
D gene: .
V gene: TRBV10-3

CDR3 protein: ASSFGGGPGGVHTEAF
J gene: TRBJ1-1
D gene: TRBD1
V gene: TRBV5-4

CDR3 protein: ASSQGGVGSTTQY
J gene: TRBJ2-3
D gene: .
V gene: TRBV4-2

CDR3 protein: ASSQAGQGRNIQY
J gene: TRBJ2-4
D gene: TRBD1
V gene: TRBV4-1

CDR3 protein: ASSLPALTYTEAF
J gene: TRBJ1-1
D gene: .
V gene: TRBV5-1

CDR3 protein: ASSQDTGLNEQF
J gene: TRBJ2-1
D gene: .
V gene: TRBV14

CDR3 protein: ASSQAYREGYEQY
J gene: TRBJ2-7
D gene: .
V gene: TRBV4-1

CDR3 protein: ASSQEDYPRTDTQY
J gene: TRBJ2-3
D gene: .
V gene: TRBV4-1

CDR3 protein: SALGPQHTGELF
J gene: TRBJ2-2
D gene: .
V gene: TRBV29-1

CDR3 protein: ASSPDTDTQY
J gene: TRBJ2-3
D gene: .
V gene: TRBV5-5

CDR3 protein: ASSFGAGRNEKLF
J gene: TRBJ1-4
D gene: .
V gene: TRBV12-3/TRBV12-4

CDR3 protein: ASSLQDNYGYT
J gene: TRBJ1-2
D gene: .
V gene: TRBV12-3/TRBV12-4

CDR3 protein: SARDPAGAKNIQY
J gene: TRBJ2-4
D gene: .
V gene: TRBV20-1

CDR3 protein: ASPASGANVLT
J gene: TRBJ2-6
D gene: .
V gene: TRBV7-9

CDR3 protein: ATSRDEEETQY
J gene: TRBJ2-5
D gene: .
V gene: TRBV15

CDR3 protein: ASREGNEKLF
J gene: TRBJ1-4
D gene: .
V gene: TRBV5-1

CDR3 protein: ASGGYHEQF
J gene: TRBJ2-1
D gene: .
V gene: TRBV25-1

CDR3 protein: ASSLDTNRGYT
J gene: TRBJ1-2
D gene: .
V gene: TRBV7-8

CDR3 protein: ASRLDRDGETQY
J gene: TRBJ2-5
D gene: TRBD1
V gene: TRBV7-2

CDR3 protein: ASRPMGLQGQPQH
J gene: TRBJ1-5
D gene: .
V gene: TRBV12-3/TRBV12-4

CDR3 protein: ASSWGLGSTSYGYT
J gene: TRBJ1-2
D gene: .
V gene: TRBV5-1

CDR3 protein: ASSLAQGDYGYT
J gene: TRBJ1-2
D gene: .
V gene: TRBV7-2

CDR3 protein: ASSSTGGASGNTIY
J gene: TRBJ1-3
D gene: TRBD1
V gene: TRBV7-9

CDR3 protein: ASSVAGGQSGTQY
J gene: TRBJ2-3
D gene: TRBD2
V gene: TRBV7-2

CDR3 protein: ASSLHRDRNQPQH
J gene: TRBJ1-5
D gene: .
V gene: TRBV12-3/TRBV12-4

CDR3 protein: ASSGGRARTEAF
J gene: TRBJ1-1
D gene: .
V gene: TRBV6-2/TRBV6-3

CDR3 protein: ASSPMGRTLEAF
J gene: TRBJ1-1
D gene: .
V gene: TRBV5-1

CDR3 protein: ASSLGRARRWELF
J gene: TRBJ2-2
D gene: .
V gene: TRBV7-2

CDR3 protein: ASRLGLAATNTGELF
J gene: TRBJ2-2
D gene: TRBD2
V gene: TRBV5-1

CDR3 protein: SVVDRRNARGELF
J gene: TRBJ2-2
D gene: TRBD1
V gene: TRBV29-1

CDR3 protein: ASSYSLNANYGYT
J gene: TRBJ1-2
D gene: .
V gene: TRBV6-2/TRBV6-3

CDR3 protein: SARGKGGAGNIQY
J gene: TRBJ2-4
D gene: TRBD1
V gene: TRBV20-1

CDR3 protein: ASSPGTNPYEQY
J gene: TRBJ2-7
D gene: .
V gene: TRBV9